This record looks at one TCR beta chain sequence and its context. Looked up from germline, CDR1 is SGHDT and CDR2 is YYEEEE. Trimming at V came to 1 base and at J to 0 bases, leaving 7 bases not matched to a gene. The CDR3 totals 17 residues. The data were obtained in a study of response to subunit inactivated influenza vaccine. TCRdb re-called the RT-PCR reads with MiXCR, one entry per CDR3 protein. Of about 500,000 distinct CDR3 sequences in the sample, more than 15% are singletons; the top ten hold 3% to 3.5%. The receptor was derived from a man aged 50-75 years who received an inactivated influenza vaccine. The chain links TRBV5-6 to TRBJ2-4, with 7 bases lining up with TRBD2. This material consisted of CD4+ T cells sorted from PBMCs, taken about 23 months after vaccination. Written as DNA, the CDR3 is TGTGCCAGCAGCTTGTTCGGGGGGACTCAAGCCAAAAACATTCAGTACTTC. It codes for CASSLFGGTQAKNIQYF.